The TCR beta chain under discussion was sequenced for a study of T cells in Graves' hyperthyroidism and ophthalmopathy. Regarding the study as a whole: Separating ophthalmopathy from stable hyperthyroidism was achieved by a 13 V-J model.

This clonotype showed up many times. Its target is not known. TCR beta CDR3 region amplification was performed from RNA transcripts. Researchers ran a first-round RT-PCR on the TCR CDR3 using the HTBI primer set. MiXCR was run by TCRdb on the multiplex PCR reads, yielding one entry per CDR3 protein. The sample shows around 290,000 distinct CDR3 sequences, roughly 13% of them seen only once. The length of the CDR3 is 16 residues. Germline V CDR1 and CDR2: LGHDT, YNNKEL (reference sequence). Unmatched junction bases numbered 12, after V lost 4 bases and J lost 7 bases. The specimen was blood. This TCR was sampled from a middle-aged woman with Graves' hyperthyroidism. The rearrangement joins TRBV3-1 to TRBJ2-1, with 8 bases aligning to TRBD2. The CDR3 DNA sequence: TGTGCCAGCAGCCCCCCGGGGGGGAGGGCTCTGAATGAGCAGTTCTTC. This sequence encodes CASSPPGGRALNEQFF.